The 23 T cell receptor beta chains below all came from one sample that was sequenced in a study of blood T cell repertoires in COVID-19. The assay was immunoSEQ multiplex PCR, and TCRdb's table has in-frame clones only and misses some. The table lists around 150,000 clones, about 86% of them singletons. Sequencing input: peripheral blood. The receptors come from a man between 65 and 79 years old with acute or convalescent COVID-19.

The CDR3 region is CASSYQGQSNQPQHF. The CDR3 DNA reads TGTGCCAGCAGCTATCAGGGACAGAGCAATCAGCCCCAGCATTTT. This chain uses TRBV6-2 or TRBV6-3 with TRBJ1-5; 7 nucleotides match TRBD1. Trimming at V came to 6 bases and at J to 1 base, leaving 6 bases not matched to a gene. CDR1 and CDR2 from the germline V gene are MNHEY and SVGEGT. The CDR3 consists of 15 residues.

The rearrangement links TRBV10-3 to TRBJ2-7; 14 nucleotides align to TRBD2. V shed 6 bases and J 5 bases; nucleotides not matched to a gene: 6. CDR1 is ENHRY and CDR2 is SYGVKD in the germline V gene. The CDR3 covers 15 residues. The CDR3 DNA follows: TGTGCCATCAGGACGACTAGCGGGAGGGTCAACGAGCAGTACTTC. Translating it yields CAIRTTSGRVNEQYF.

About this clone: The same CDR3 arises from other DNA sequences in this sample as well. This chain uses TRBV6-2 or TRBV6-3 with TRBJ2-3; D might be TRBD1 (6 bases). The germline V and J ends were trimmed by 2 bases and 3 bases, with 12 bases remaining between them. Germline assignment: CDR1 MNHEY and CDR2 SVGEGT. The CDR3 is made up of 15 amino acids. The CDR3 DNA sequence: TGTGCCAGCAGTTACGGGCAGGGGTCAACAGATACGCAGTATTTT. It is translated as CASSYGQGSTDTQYF.

The V call is TRBV28, the J call TRBJ2-1; 13 nucleotides match TRBD2. J lost 7 bases, V lost 8 bases, and 8 bases had no gene match. The germline CDR1 and CDR2 sequences are MDHEN and SYDVKM. This CDR3 contains 15 residues. The CDR3 DNA sequence: TGTGCCAGCGGAACCCGGACTAGCGGGAGAAATGAGCAGTTCTTC. Translating it yields CASGTRTSGRNEQFF.

The V gene is TRBV27, the J gene TRBJ1-1; 8 bases agree with TRBD1. The CDR3 spans 14 residues. Germline values: CDR1 MNHEY, CDR2 SMNVEV (reference sequence). With 5 bases clipped from V and 4 bases from J, the junction kept 6 bases outside the gene matches. This CDR3 is CASSPIQGGTEAFF. CDR3 nucleotide sequence: TGTGCCAGCAGTCCCATACAGGGGGGCACTGAAGCTTTCTTT.

V and J are TRBV7-8 and TRBJ2-7; 9 nucleotides line up with TRBD1. This CDR3 has 19 amino acids. Trimming cost V 3 bases and J 2 bases; bases outside gene matches: 17. Germline loops: CDR1 SGHVS, CDR2 FQNEAQ. The CDR3 reads CASSFPGQGQPGLPYEQYF. The CDR3 DNA sequence: TGTGCCAGCAGCTTTCCGGGACAGGGCCAGCCGGGACTCCCCTACGAGCAGTACTTC.

The CDR3 loop reads CASSPDRVSYGYTF. The CDR3 nucleotides are TGTGCCAGCAGCCCGGACAGGGTCTCCTATGGCTACACCTTC. The chain couples TRBV4-2 to TRBJ1-2; TRBD1 matches at 8 bases. This CDR3 comprises 14 residues. Germline CDR1 LGHNA, CDR2 YNFKEQ. The junction had 5 bases not matched to a gene; V was cut back by 4 bases and J by 4 bases.

This clone was seen once. CDR3 bases: TGTGCCAGCAGTTTATGGGCAGGGAGGGGCAATAATTCACCCCTCCACTTT. Translating it yields CASSLWAGRGNNSPLHF. The genes are TRBV27 and TRBJ1-6, with TRBD1 as a possible D gene (5 bases). V was trimmed by 1 base and J by 5 bases, leaving 15 bases between them. Per germline, CDR1 MNHEY and CDR2 SMNVEV (reference sequence). The length of the CDR3 is 17 residues.

The CDR3: CASSLANFGGRETQYF. CDR3 bases: TGCGCCAGCAGCTTGGCCAATTTCGGGGGGCGGGAGACCCAGTACTTC. The chain is built from TRBV5-1 and TRBJ2-5; D is possibly TRBD2 (7 bases). The CDR3 totals 16 residues. The germline V and J ends were trimmed by 0 bases and 5 bases, with 17 bases remaining between them. From germline, CDR1 is SGHRS and CDR2 YFSETQ.

The CDR3 sequence is CSVGKGGADTQYF. CDR3 sequence (DNA): TGCAGCGTTGGGAAGGGAGGGGCAGATACGCAGTATTTT. V is TRBV29-1 and J is TRBJ2-3; 7 bases map to TRBD2. This CDR3 spans 13 amino acids. Germline CDR1 SQVTM, CDR2 ANQGSEA. V was pared by 4 bases and J by 4 bases, with 5 bases of the junction left unmatched.

The chain employs TRBV6-2 or TRBV6-3 and TRBJ2-7, with 7 bases identical to TRBD1. CDR3 length equals 14 residues. Per the germline V gene, CDR1 is MNHEY and CDR2 is SVGEGT. The junction had 3 bases not matched to a gene; V was cut back by 2 bases and J by 2 bases. The CDR3 bases are TGTGCCAGCAGTTACGGGACAGATACCTACGAGCAGTACTTC. Amino acid sequence: CASSYGTDTYEQYF.

CDR3 in amino acids: CASSSGQGMGTEAFF. The CDR3 bases are TGCGCCAGCAGCTCGGGACAGGGGATGGGCACTGAAGCTTTCTTT. The chain has TRBV5-1 and TRBJ1-1; 10 positions match TRBD1. CDR3 length: 15 amino acids. Germline values: CDR1 SGHRS, CDR2 YFSETQ. Trimming took 3 bases from V and 4 from J; bases not matched to a gene: 6. Drawing the rest from reference TRBV5-1 and TRBJ1-1, the complete variable domain is KAGVTQTPRYLIKTRGQQVTLSCSPISGHRSVSWYQQTPGQGLQFLFEYFSETQRNKGNFPGRFSGRQFSNSRSEMNVSTLELGDSALYLCASSSGQGMGTEAFFGQGTRLTVV.

The V gene is TRBV7-8, the J gene TRBJ1-2, with 7 bases matching TRBD1. V shed 6 bases, J shed 7 bases, and the junction held 11 bases outside the gene matches. CDR3 length: 14 amino acids. Germline assignment: CDR1 SGHVS and CDR2 FQNEAQ. The CDR3: CASRLGQTWGGYTF. The CDR3 nucleotides read TGTGCCAGCAGGTTGGGACAGACCTGGGGTGGCTACACCTTC.

This chain links TRBV7-3 with TRBJ1-6; D is perhaps TRBD1 (6 bases). The germline V gene encodes CDR1 SGHTA and CDR2 FQGTGA. Trimming pared 0 bases from V and 5 bases from J, leaving 8 bases between. This CDR3 has 15 residues. The CDR3 spells CASSLTYRDNSPLHF. Here the CDR3 DNA reads TGTGCCAGCAGCTTAACGTACAGGGATAATTCACCCCTCCACTTT.

V gene TRBV18 combines with J gene TRBJ1-1; D remains unclear. CDR1 is KGHSH, CDR2 LQKENI, per germline. The CDR3 totals 14 residues. V was cut by 6 bases and J by 1 base, with 12 bases left in between. The CDR3 here is CASSLPSRNTEAFF. The DNA of the CDR3 is TGTGCCAGCTCCCTGCCAAGCCGGAACACTGAAGCTTTCTTT.

The chain links TRBV14 to TRBJ1-1; TRBD1 might be the D (5 bases). The CDR3 has 16 residues. The germline V gene has CDR1 SGHDN and CDR2 FVKESK. V was pared by 1 base and J by 1 base, with 13 bases between. CDR3 amino acids: CASSQAYRTQNTEAFF. DNA for the CDR3: TGTGCCAGCAGCCAAGCTTATAGGACACAGAACACTGAAGCTTTCTTT.

The V gene is TRBV9, the J gene TRBJ2-5, with 8 nucleotides matching TRBD1. Germline values: CDR1 SGDLS, CDR2 YYNGEE. Unmatched junction bases numbered 9, after V lost 4 bases and J lost 4 bases. The length of the CDR3 is 15 residues. The CDR3 protein is CASSPHRDRRETQYF. The CDR3 nucleotides are TGTGCCAGCAGCCCACACCGGGACAGGCGAGAGACCCAGTACTTC.

The chain recombines TRBV6-2 or TRBV6-3 with TRBJ2-3; 14 bases fit TRBD2. Losses at the gene ends were 6 bases for V and 6 bases for J; bases not matched to a gene: 5. Per germline, CDR1 MNHEY and CDR2 SVGEGT. This CDR3 is built from 15 residues. The CDR3 sequence: CASSRGLAGADTQYF. In nucleotides, the CDR3 is TGTGCCAGCAGCCGGGGACTAGCGGGAGCGGATACGCAGTATTTT.

The V gene is TRBV7-3, the J gene TRBJ2-2, with 7 bases lining up with TRBD1. The CDR3 runs 14 residues. The germline gives CDR1 SGHTA, CDR2 FQGTGA. Trimming at V came to 1 base and at J to 8 bases, leaving 4 bases not matched to a gene. The CDR3 sequence is CASSLKGGQGELFF. CDR3 DNA: TGTGCCAGCAGCTTAAAAGGGGGACAGGGGGAGCTGTTTTTT.

The chain is built from TRBV20-1 and TRBJ1-4, with TRBD1 identical over 7 bases. This CDR3 is built from 11 residues. V lost 5 bases, J lost 8 bases, and 2 bases stayed unmatched. Germline V gene lookup returns CDR1 DFQATT and CDR2 SNEGSKA (reference sequence). The CDR3 loop is CSAPTGEKLFF. For the CDR3, the DNA is TGCAGTGCTCCGACAGGGGAAAAACTGTTTTTT.

A single count supports this clone. This rearrangement joins TRBV19 to TRBJ2-7, with 8 bases fitting TRBD1. This CDR3 comprises 15 residues. CDR1 LNHDA and CDR2 SQIVND come from the germline V gene (reference sequence). Trimming at V came to 5 bases and at J to 6 bases, leaving 12 bases not matched to a gene. Written as DNA, the CDR3 is TGTGCCAGTAGTCCCCGGACAGGGAATATCGTCGAGCAGTACTTC. Its protein product is CASSPRTGNIVEQYF.

This CDR3 reads CAISDLGTSGANVLTF. As DNA, the CDR3 is TGTGCCATCAGTGACCTCGGGACATCTGGGGCCAACGTCCTGACTTTC. This chain connects TRBV10-3 to TRBJ2-6, with D perhaps matching TRBD1 (6 bases). V gave up 3 bases and J gave up 1 base, with 10 bases separating them. CDR1 ENHRY and CDR2 SYGVKD come from the germline V gene. The CDR3 consists of 16 residues.

This chain links TRBV2 with TRBJ2-5, with D possibly being TRBD2 (5 bases). This CDR3 has 14 residues. Germline CDR1 reads SNHLY; CDR2 reads FYNNEI. Deletions cut 4 bases from V and 4 bases from J, with 13 bases between. The CDR3: CASSGPLVGETQYF. The DNA for the CDR3 is TGTGCCAGCAGTGGTCCACTAGTCGGAGAGACCCAGTACTTC.